This T cell receptor beta chain was captured by sequencing in a study of beta chain features in type 1 diabetes. Whole-study findings and limits: In comparison with healthy donors, patients had naive, central memory and Treg TCRB repertoires that appeared more similar. Unsettled here was the matter of whether HLA type influences TCRB rearrangement. Diminished insertions and augmented deletions at VDJ junctions characterized type 1 diabetes patients.

This CDR3 has 14 amino acids. Germline values: CDR1 SGHRS, CDR2 YFSETQ. The V and J ends lost 5 bases and 0 bases respectively, with 10 bases between them. Stem cell-like memory, regulatory, central memory and naive CD4+ cells were sorted via CD45RO/CCR7/CD25/CD127/CD95/CD27. This clone appeared a few times. What it recognizes is unknown. Expressed TCRB transcripts were sequenced after all isolated RNA was converted to cDNA. Assay: immunoSEQ multiplex PCR; the TCRdb copy retains only in-frame clones and omits some. The profile covers around 170,000 clones, with about 9.8% appearing a single time and over 2% taken by the ten largest.

Sequenced: central memory CD4+ T cells from blood. This clonotype was obtained from a woman under 30 in good health. The genes are TRBV5-1 and TRBJ2-3; D unclear. CDR3 bases: TGCGCCAGCAGACAGACCCTAAGCACAGATACGCAGTATTTT. Its protein product is CASRQTLSTDTQYF.